This T cell receptor (beta chain) was obtained from a study of blood T cells in healthy people across ages. Study background: Per every two T cells, about one barcoded beta molecule was captured by template switching.

CDR1 and CDR2 from the germline V gene are LNHDA and SQIVND (reference sequence). CDR3 size: 14 residues. V was clipped by 6 bases and J by 5 bases; unmatched bases: 10. Combining a sample-barcoded 5' primer with a J-beta primer mix, a second PCR ran for about 7 to 12 cycles. CDR3-containing paired-end reads numbering at least 2.5 million came from each sample. MiXCR, applied by TCRdb to the 5' RACE reads, yields one record per CDR3 protein. The data contain about a million distinct CDR3 sequences, just over 50% of them singletons. Study-wide findings and caveats: With unsorted PBMCs, a conclusive comparison of naive versus antigen-experienced cells was not possible. Naive CD4+ cell counts and diversity both ran higher in long-lived than in aged donors.

This clonotype was found a few times. Its cognate antigen is unknown. Sequencing was carried out using blood. The V and J genes are TRBV19 and TRBJ2-7, with TRBD1 matching 7 bases. The clonotype originates from a woman in her fifties or sixties in good health. CDR3 nucleotides: TGTGCCAGTAGGATGGCAGGGGGTCTCGACGAGCAGTACTTC. Its protein is CASRMAGGLDEQYF.